Shown below are 15 T cell receptor beta chains from a single sample sequenced in a study of chemoradiotherapy in HPV16-positive cancers. TCRdb keeps only in-frame clones here, not all; method: immunoSEQ multiplex PCR. This table has fewer than 2,000 clones, roughly 85% appearing once. The sequencing here drew on tumor tissue, taken from a patient who underwent chemoradiotherapy. The receptors here all came from a human donor with HPV-associated anogenital cancer.

The chain uses TRBV7-2 and TRBJ1-1; weak D call: TRBD1 (5 bases). The CDR3 has 14 amino acids. Trimming took 3 bases from V and 0 from J, leaving 8 bases between them. Germline values: CDR1 SGHTA, CDR2 FQGNSA. The chain's CDR3 is CASSLGVMNTEAFF. The DNA of the CDR3 is TGTGCCAGCAGCTTGGGGGTAATGAACACTGAAGCTTTCTTT.

The chain combines TRBV6-6 with TRBJ2-3; D remains ambiguous. The CDR3 spans 12 residues. V dropped 5 bases and J dropped 6 bases, with 9 bases sitting between them. CDR1 is MNHNY and CDR2 is SVGAGI in the germline V gene (reference sequence). The CDR3 sequence is CASSTLEDTQYF. Here the CDR3 DNA reads TGTGCCAGCAGTACCCTGGAGGATACGCAGTATTTT.

The chain uses TRBV19 and TRBJ2-5; D possibly corresponds to TRBD1 (6 bases). The CDR3 is 14 residues long. Trimming shortened V by 5 bases and J by 2 bases, and 12 bases separated the two germline ends. Germline V gene sequence: CDR1 LNHDA, CDR2 SQIVND (reference sequence). The CDR3: CASSPTGPQETQYF. CDR3 coding DNA: TGTGCCAGTAGTCCGACAGGTCCACAAGAGACCCAGTACTTC.

The V and J genes are TRBV7-9 and TRBJ2-5; 10 positions agree with TRBD2. CDR1 SEHNR and CDR2 FQNEAQ come from the germline V gene (reference sequence). This CDR3 region has 15 residues. V gave up 2 bases and J gave up 4 bases; unmatched junction bases: 4. The CDR3 nucleotides read TGTGCCAGCAGCTTATTAGCGGGAGGACCAGAGACCCAGTACTTC. Its translation: CASSLLAGGPETQYF.

The chain recombines TRBV7-2 with TRBJ2-5, with a tentative D call TRBD1 (6 bases). The CDR3 length is 15 residues. The V end was cut by 1 base, the J end by 1 base, with 10 bases between. Germline V gene lookup returns CDR1 SGHTA and CDR2 FQGNSA. The CDR3 DNA reads as TGTGCCAGCAGCTTAGATGGGGGCTTCCAAGAGACCCAGTACTTC. It codes for CASSLDGGFQETQYF. Looking up the rest from reference TRBV7-2 and TRBJ2-5 gives the full variable domain: GAGVSQSPSNKVTEKGKDVELRCDPISGHTALYWYRQSLGQGLEFLIYFQGNSAPDKSGLPSDRFSAERTGGSVSTLTIQRTQQEDSAVYLCASSLDGGFQETQYFGPGTRLLVL.

V usage is TRBV29-1 and J usage is TRBJ2-4; D possibly matches TRBD1 or TRBD2 (5 bases each). The germline gives CDR1 SQVTM, CDR2 ANQGSEA. V was trimmed by 6 bases and J by 2 bases, leaving 26 bases between them. CDR3 length: 18 residues. This CDR3 is CSVVRGSSGTGPKNIQYF. CDR3 sequence (DNA): TGCAGCGTCGTACGGGGCTCTTCAGGGACCGGTCCCAAAAACATTCAGTACTTC.

Concerning this clone: Compared with germline, one end of the junction differs, possibly owing to a read error. The chain is built from TRBV4-3 and TRBJ1-3; TRBD1 might be the D (6 bases). The CDR3 runs to 16 residues. Per the germline V gene, CDR1 is LGHNA and CDR2 is YSLEER. The CDR3 sequence is CASSPEGDFSGSTIYF. The CDR3 coding sequence is TGCGCCAGCAGCCCCGAGGGGGACTTCTCTGGAAGCACCATATATTTT.

The chain employs TRBV5-8 and TRBJ2-2; possible D gene TRBD1, 6 bases. Germline CDR1 SGHTS, CDR2 YDEGEE. The CDR3 sequence is 16 residues long. Deletions cut 4 bases from V and 1 base from J, with 14 bases between. CDR3 nucleotides: TGTGCCAGCAGCCAGGGGTTTACGGTGAACACCGGGGAGCTGTTTTTT. Translated, it gives CASSQGFTVNTGELFF. Full variable domain (outside the CDR3, taken from reference TRBV5-8 and TRBJ2-2): EAGVTQSPTHLIKTRGQQATLRCSPISGHTSVYWYQQALGLGLQFLLWYDEGEERNRGNFPPRFSGRQFPNYSSELNVNALELEDSALYLCASSQGFTVNTGELFFGEGSRLTVL.

V gene TRBV30 combines with J gene TRBJ1-3; D may be TRBD1 (6 bases). The germline V and J ends were trimmed by 7 bases and 0 bases, with 13 bases remaining between them. CDR3 length: 14 amino acids. Germline lookup yields CDR1 GTSNPN and CDR2 SVGIG (reference sequence). CDR3 sequence: CASNTGSSGNTIYF. CDR3 DNA sequence: TGTGCCTCAAATACAGGGAGCTCTGGAAACACCATATATTTT.

The V gene is TRBV29-1, the J gene TRBJ2-5; no firm D call. The CDR3 is 12 amino acids. CDR1 and CDR2 from the germline V gene are SQVTM and ANQGSEA. The V end was cut by 5 bases, the J end by 2 bases, with 9 bases between. The CDR3 reads CSVRLLQETQYF. The CDR3, as DNA: TGCAGCGTTCGGTTGCTACAAGAGACCCAGTACTTC.

This clone has a single count. This chain uses TRBV28 with TRBJ2-1; TRBD2 agrees at 8 bases. V was pared by 5 bases and J by 8 bases, with 8 bases of the junction left unmatched. Germline CDR1 reads MDHEN; CDR2 reads SYDVKM. The CDR3 sequence is 14 residues long. The CDR3 region is CASSRGGRPHEQFF. CDR3 DNA sequence: TGTGCCAGCAGTCGGGGCGGGAGGCCCCATGAGCAGTTCTTC.

The V call is TRBV19, the J call TRBJ1-1; D uncertain. The CDR3 consists of 13 residues. Germline values: CDR1 LNHDA, CDR2 SQIVND (reference sequence). The ends were cut back, 1 base at V and 1 base at J, with 4 bases in the middle. The CDR3 nucleotides read TGTGCCAGTAGTATAGGGCAGAACACTGAAGCTTTCTTT. This gives the protein CASSIGQNTEAFF.

V gene TRBV28 combines with J gene TRBJ2-5; TRBD2 agrees at 11 bases. Trimming cost V 5 bases and J 6 bases; bases outside gene matches: 8. CDR1 is MDHEN and CDR2 is SYDVKM in the germline V gene. The CDR3 extends over 15 amino acids. This chain's CDR3 is CASSGVLAGVKTQYF. In DNA, the CDR3 is TGTGCCAGCAGTGGGGTACTAGCGGGAGTAAAGACCCAGTACTTC.

This clone was counted a few times. This chain joins TRBV27 and TRBJ2-7; 7 bases are a match to TRBD2. J lost 6 bases, V lost 5 bases, and 4 bases had no gene match. The germline V gene has CDR1 MNHEY and CDR2 SMNVEV (reference sequence). CDR3 size: 12 residues. CDR3 sequence reads: CASSSGISEQYF. The CDR3, as DNA: TGTGCCAGCAGTAGCGGGATAAGCGAGCAGTACTTC.

V usage is TRBV27 and J usage is TRBJ1-1, with TRBD1 as a possible D gene (6 bases). Germline V gene sequence: CDR1 MNHEY, CDR2 SMNVEV (reference sequence). The ends were cut back, 1 base at V and 5 bases at J, with 8 bases in the middle. The CDR3 consists of 13 residues. CDR3 protein: CASSLFRGTEAFF. CDR3 DNA: TGTGCCAGCAGTTTATTCAGGGGTACTGAAGCTTTCTTT.